The sample holds a few counts of the clone carrying this TCR beta chain. cDNA synthesis used a TRAV/TRBV-specific primer set for both chains. Over roughly 18 PCR cycles, TCRs were amplified from a constant-region primer and V-primer adapter. Each CDR3 protein gets one entry after TCRdb re-called the reads with MiXCR. The sample shows tens of thousands of distinct CDR3 sequences, about 18% of them seen only once. This sample is part of a study of low-dose radiotherapy and immunotherapy resistance in tumors. As to time point: before trial treatment. This CDR3 is 13 amino acids long. Trimming left V 5 bases short and J 10 bases short, with 17 bases between.

The sequence was collected from a male donor with prostate cancer. This sample comprised PBMCs, obtained before treatment. The chain recombines TRBV12-3 or TRBV12-4 with TRBJ1-1, with D uncertain. CDR3 residues: CASSPGGRSGAFF. The CDR3 DNA reads as TGTGCCAGCAGTCCCGGTGGGAGGTCGGGAGCTTTCTTT.